This T cell receptor (beta chain) originates from a study of cytomegalovirus exposure and HLA in healthy donors. Study-wide points: Among TCR beta chains, those listed as cytomegalovirus-associated numbered some 170.

This CDR3 has 14 residues. V gave up 1 base and J gave up 3 bases, with 9 bases separating them. Germline V gene lookup returns CDR1 KGHSH and CDR2 LQKENI. Some clones are missing from TCRdb's copy, which holds only in-frame ones; the method was immunoSEQ multiplex PCR. In the table there are 130,000 to 150,000 clones, 87% of which are singletons. Of note for this clone: Its antigen is not known.

The receptor's source is a young man in good health and CMV-seropositive. Sequencing used PBMCs. The rearrangement joins TRBV18 to TRBJ1-2, with unresolved D. DNA of the CDR3: TGTGCCAGCTCACCACAACAGACCGACTATGGCTACACCTTC. The encoded protein is CASSPQQTDYGYTF.